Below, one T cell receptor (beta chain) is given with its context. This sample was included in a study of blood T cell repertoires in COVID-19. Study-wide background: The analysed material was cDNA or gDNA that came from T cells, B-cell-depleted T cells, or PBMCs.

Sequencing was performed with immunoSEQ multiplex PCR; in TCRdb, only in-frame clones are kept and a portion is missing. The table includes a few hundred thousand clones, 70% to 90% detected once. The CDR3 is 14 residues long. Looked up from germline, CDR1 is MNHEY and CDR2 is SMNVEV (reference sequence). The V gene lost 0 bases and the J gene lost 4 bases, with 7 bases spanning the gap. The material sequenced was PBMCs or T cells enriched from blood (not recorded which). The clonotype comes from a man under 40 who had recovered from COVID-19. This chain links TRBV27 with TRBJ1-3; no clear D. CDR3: CASSLSSRGNTIYF. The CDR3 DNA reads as TGTGCCAGCAGTTTATCGAGCCGGGGAAACACCATATATTTT.